The 22 T cell receptor beta chains below all came from one sample that was sequenced in a study of beta chain features in type 1 diabetes (dated by TCRdb to 2017 to 2018). The library was produced with the immunoSEQ multiplex PCR assay. The entire amount of isolated RNA was reverse transcribed using the High Capacity cDNA Reverse Transcription Kit, so the sequenced TCRB transcripts were expressed ones. Sourced from immuneACCESS, this table was stored by TCRdb with only in-frame sequences that have V and J called. A share of the clones is absent; for the studies checked, an unresolved V gene accounts for under half, and the remainder has no known explanation. This sample comprises around 160,000 clones, about 51% of them detected only once. The ten biggest clones cover under 0.45% of the sample. Material: Tregs from blood. What this sample's cell subset or site label stands for: regulatory CD4+ T cells. The source is a man between 18 and 29 years old in good health.

This chain uses TRBV7-2 with TRBJ1-3; no reliable D call. Germline V gene sequence: CDR1 SGHTA, CDR2 FQGNSA. This CDR3 contains 14 residues. The germline V and J ends were trimmed by 5 bases and 4 bases, with 12 bases remaining between them. CDR3 sequence (DNA): TGTGCCAGCAGCCCGGCATCGGGGGGAAACACCATATATTTT. It translates to CASSPASGGNTIYF. The full variable domain, in which reference TRBV7-2 and TRBJ1-3 provide the parts outside the CDR3, is GAGVSQSPSNKVTEKGKDVELRCDPISGHTALYWYRQSLGQGLEFLIYFQGNSAPDKSGLPSDRFSAERTGGSVSTLTIQRTQQEDSAVYLCASSPASGGNTIYFGEGSWLTVV.

The V call is TRBV5-4, the J call TRBJ2-7; 8 positions match TRBD2. The germline V gene has CDR1 SGHNT and CDR2 YYREEE (reference sequence). After removal of 3 bases from V and 5 bases from J, the junction contained 13 bases not matched to a gene. The CDR3 totals 16 residues. The CDR3 DNA reads TGTGCCAGCAGCTCGGGTGCGGGACTAGGAGGGGACGAGCAGTACTTC. It is translated as CASSSGAGLGGDEQYF.

V and J are TRBV28 and TRBJ1-3, with a tentative D call TRBD1 (5 bases). This CDR3 region has 16 residues. Trimming shortened V by 5 bases and J by 0 bases, and 14 bases separated the two germline ends. The germline V gene encodes CDR1 MDHEN and CDR2 SYDVKM. The CDR3 DNA reads TGTGCCAGCAGTGCTGGAGGGACGGTCTCTGGAAACACCATATATTTT. It codes for CASSAGGTVSGNTIYF.

As to this clone: Germline and junction disagree at one end, which may indicate a read error. The V call is TRBV5-1, the J call TRBJ2-5, with D uncertain. The CDR3 loop spans 13 amino acids. Germline CDR1 reads SGHRS; CDR2 reads YFSETQ. In nucleotides, the CDR3 is TGCGCCAGCAGCTCAGCGTACCAAGAGACCCGGTACTTC. Translation gives CASSSAYQETRYF.

Only a few counts were recorded for this clone. The chain links TRBV6-5 to TRBJ1-1; D is uncertain. Germline V gives CDR1 MNHEY, CDR2 SVGAGI. V was shortened by 6 bases and J by 0 bases, with 14 bases between the two germline ends. CDR3 size: 15 residues. The DNA of the CDR3 is TGTGCCAGCAGACACATCCGGGAACTGAACACTGAAGCTTTCTTT. This translates into CASRHIRELNTEAFF.

The chain is built from TRBV5-1 and TRBJ2-7; 8 bases are shared with TRBD1. This CDR3 is built from 15 residues. Germline values: CDR1 SGHRS, CDR2 YFSETQ. Trimming removed 3 bases from V and 3 bases from J; junction bases left unmatched: 8. The CDR3 DNA reads TGCGCCAGCAGCTCGGGTGGGGGGACAGGCTACGAGCAGTACTTC. Residues: CASSSGGGTGYEQYF.

The chain is built from TRBV11-2 and TRBJ2-7; D is unresolved. V lost 3 bases and J 5 bases, leaving 14 bases between the germline ends. This CDR3 region has 14 residues. From germline, CDR1 is SGHAT and CDR2 FQNNGV. CDR3 region: CASSFSPGPHEQYF. The CDR3 DNA follows: TGTGCCAGCAGCTTTTCCCCAGGTCCCCACGAGCAGTACTTC.

This clone appeared a few times. V usage is TRBV4-3 and J usage is TRBJ2-3, with TRBD2 matching 9 bases. Germline loops: CDR1 LGHNA, CDR2 YSLEER. The junction had 6 bases not matched to a gene; V was cut back by 4 bases and J by 1 base. The CDR3 is 16 residues long. CDR3 sequence reads: CASSRRAGGRTDTQYF. DNA of the CDR3: TGCGCCAGCAGCCGGCGGGCGGGAGGGCGCACAGATACGCAGTATTTT.

The chain employs TRBV6-4 and TRBJ2-1; no clear D gene. With 0 bases removed from V and 9 bases from J, the gap between germline ends came to 12 bases. Germline CDR1 MRHNA, CDR2 SNTAGT. The CDR3 runs to 14 residues. The CDR3 loop is CASSDSSSPGEQFF. As DNA, the CDR3 is TGTGCCAGCAGTGACTCGTCCTCCCCGGGTGAGCAGTTCTTC.

The gene calls are TRBV4-1 and TRBJ1-4, with a weak D call TRBD1 (5 bases). In germline, CDR1 is MGHRA, CDR2 YSYEKL. V was trimmed by 1 base and J by 8 bases, leaving 11 bases between them. The length of the CDR3 is 14 residues. The CDR3 nucleotides are TGCGCCAGCAGCCAAGCGGAGGAGGGGGAAAAACTGTTTTTT. This gives the protein CASSQAEEGEKLFF.

The V gene is TRBV19, the J gene TRBJ2-7; TRBD2 matches 7 bases. J lost 0 bases, V lost 3 bases, and 2 bases had no gene match. CDR3 length: 14 residues. CDR1 LNHDA and CDR2 SQIVND come from the germline V gene (reference sequence). The CDR3 sequence: CASSMRGSSYEQYF. Here the CDR3 DNA reads TGTGCCAGTAGTATGCGGGGGAGCTCCTACGAGCAGTACTTC.

This chain uses TRBV6-5 with TRBJ2-1; TRBD2 aligns across 14 bases. The germline V gene encodes CDR1 MNHEY and CDR2 SVGAGI. The V segment lost 6 bases and the J segment 7 bases; nucleotides outside the gene matches: 5. This CDR3 is built from 15 residues. Here the CDR3 reads CASSRGLAGGNEQFF. Here the CDR3 DNA reads TGTGCCAGCAGCCGTGGACTAGCGGGAGGTAATGAGCAGTTCTTC.

This CDR3 is CASSFRQVTGNTIYF. The CDR3 DNA follows: TGTGCCAGCAGCTTCAGACAGGTTACTGGAAACACCATATATTTT. The rearrangement joins TRBV7-9 to TRBJ1-3, with D maybe TRBD1 (6 bases). The CDR3 has 15 amino acids. The germline V gene has CDR1 SEHNR and CDR2 FQNEAQ (reference sequence). The ends were cut back, 3 bases at V and 2 bases at J, with 11 bases in the middle.

The J gene is TRBJ2-1, the V gene TRBV29-1; 11 nucleotides align to TRBD1. V lost 6 bases and J lost 3; bases outside the gene matches: 16. The CDR3 runs 18 residues. From germline, CDR1 is SQVTM and CDR2 ANQGSEA. In DNA form, the CDR3 reads TGCAGCGTCCAGGACAGGGGGCGGCCATTGACAGACTACAATGAGCAGTTCTTC. Translating it yields CSVQDRGRPLTDYNEQFF.

Only a few counts were recorded for this clone. The rearrangement uses TRBV7-8 and TRBJ2-7; TRBD1 is a possible D gene (5 bases). The V gene lost 6 bases and the J gene lost 6 bases, with 18 bases spanning the gap. The CDR3 runs to 14 residues. Germline V gene sequence: CDR1 SGHVS, CDR2 FQNEAQ. CDR3 region: CASRQESGSLEQYF. DNA of the CDR3: TGTGCCAGCAGGCAGGAATCAGGGTCCCTCGAGCAGTACTTC.

This chain links TRBV4-3 with TRBJ1-6, with 8 bases identical to TRBD1. The V and J ends lost 1 base and 7 bases, in that order; junction bases with no gene match: 3. The CDR3 has 15 amino acids. Germline V gene lookup returns CDR1 LGHNA and CDR2 YSLEER. CDR3 region: CASSQVTGGNSPLHF. Here the CDR3 DNA reads TGCGCCAGCAGCCAAGTCACAGGGGGGAATTCACCCCTCCACTTT.

In the case of this clone: At one end the junction does not follow the germline gene, possibly because of a read error. The rearrangement links TRBV30 to TRBJ2-6; D may be TRBD2 (7 bases). Germline values: CDR1 GTSNPN, CDR2 SVGIG (reference sequence). There are 17 residues in the CDR3. CDR3 loop: CARRRRGEGKGANVLTF. The CDR3 nucleotides are TGTGCCAGGAGGCGTAGGGGGGAGGGGAAGGGGGCCAACGTCCTGACTTTC.

This rearrangement joins TRBV27 to TRBJ2-1, with D hard to call. Germline CDR1 MNHEY, CDR2 SMNVEV (reference sequence). The CDR3 length is 14 residues. Trimming took 4 bases from V and 7 from J, leaving 14 bases between them. The DNA for the CDR3 is TGTGCCAGCAGTTATTCCATTTGGGCGAATGAGCAGTTCTTC. The encoded protein is CASSYSIWANEQFF.

The sample holds many counts of this clone. The chain links TRBV10-3 to TRBJ1-4; a possible D gene is TRBD1 (5 bases). This CDR3 contains 14 residues. Germline CDR1 and CDR2: ENHRY and SYGVKD. Trimming cost V 4 bases and J 5 bases, with 11 bases left between them. The CDR3 DNA is TGTGCCATCAGTGCGACAGCCCTAAATGAAAAACTGTTTTTT. This sequence encodes CAISATALNEKLFF.

This clone occurred a few times. This rearrangement joins TRBV19 to TRBJ1-1; 8 bases match TRBD1. Germline trimming cut 2 bases from V and 5 bases from J; bases unmatched to any gene: 4. CDR3 length: 14 amino acids. The germline V gene has CDR1 LNHDA and CDR2 SQIVND (reference sequence). The CDR3 DNA is TGTGCCAGTAGTATAATTACAGGGGGGACTGAAGCTTTCTTT. Its translation is CASSIITGGTEAFF.

The V call is TRBV5-4, the J call TRBJ2-1, with D maybe TRBD2 (6 bases). The CDR3 runs to 13 residues. V lost 1 base and J 9 bases, leaving 11 bases between the germline ends. Germline CDR1 and CDR2: SGHNT and YYREEE (reference sequence). CDR3 nucleotide sequence: TGTGCCAGCAGCTTGTTGGGTAGCGGTGAGCAGTTCTTC. Its protein product is CASSLLGSGEQFF.

Only a few counts were recorded for this clone. The rearrangement links TRBV6-6 to TRBJ2-7; 10 bases match TRBD1. The CDR3 covers 15 residues. CDR1 and CDR2 (germline): MNHNY, SVGAGI (reference sequence). The J segment lost 7 bases and the V segment lost 5 bases, leaving 11 bases of the junction unmatched. The CDR3, as DNA: TGTGCCAGCAGTATTCAACGAGACAGGGGGCATGAGCAGTACTTC. It specifies CASSIQRDRGHEQYF.